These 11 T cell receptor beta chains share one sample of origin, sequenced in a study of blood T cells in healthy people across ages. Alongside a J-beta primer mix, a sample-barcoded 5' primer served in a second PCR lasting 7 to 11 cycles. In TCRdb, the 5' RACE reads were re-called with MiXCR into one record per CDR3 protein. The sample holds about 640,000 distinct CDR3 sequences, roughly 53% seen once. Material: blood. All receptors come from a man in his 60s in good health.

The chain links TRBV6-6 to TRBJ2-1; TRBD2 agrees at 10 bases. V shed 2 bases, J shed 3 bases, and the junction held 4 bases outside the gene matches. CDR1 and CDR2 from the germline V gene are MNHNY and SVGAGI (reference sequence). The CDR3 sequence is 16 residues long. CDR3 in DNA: TGTGCCAGCAGTTACCCAGCTAGCGGGGGCTACAATGAGCAGTTCTTC. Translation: CASSYPASGGYNEQFF.

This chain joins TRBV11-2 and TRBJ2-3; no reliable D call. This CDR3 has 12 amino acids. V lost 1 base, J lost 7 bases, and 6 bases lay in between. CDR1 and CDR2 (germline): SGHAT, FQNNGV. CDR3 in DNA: TGTGCCAGCAGCTTAGCTGGAAATACGCAGTATTTT. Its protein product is CASSLAGNTQYF. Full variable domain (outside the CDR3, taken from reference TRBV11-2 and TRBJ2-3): EAGVAQSPRYKIIEKRQSVAFWCNPISGHATLYWYQQILGQGPKLLIQFQNNGVVDDSQLPKDRFSAERLKGVDSTLKIQPAKLEDSAVYLCASSLAGNTQYFGPGTRLTVL.

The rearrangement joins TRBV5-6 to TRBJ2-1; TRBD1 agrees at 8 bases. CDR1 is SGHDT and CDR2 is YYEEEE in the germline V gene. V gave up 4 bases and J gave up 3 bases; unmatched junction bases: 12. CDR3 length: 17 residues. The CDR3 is CASSLGDRSNGYNEQFF. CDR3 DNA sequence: TGTGCCAGCAGCCTAGGGGACAGGTCGAACGGCTACAATGAGCAGTTCTTC.

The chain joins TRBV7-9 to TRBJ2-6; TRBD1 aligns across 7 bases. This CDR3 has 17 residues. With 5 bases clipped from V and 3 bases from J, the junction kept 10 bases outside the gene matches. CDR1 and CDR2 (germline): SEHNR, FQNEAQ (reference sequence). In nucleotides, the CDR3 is TGTGCCAGCAGCCCCCGACAGGGTTCGGATGGGGCCAACGTCCTGACTTTC. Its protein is CASSPRQGSDGANVLTF. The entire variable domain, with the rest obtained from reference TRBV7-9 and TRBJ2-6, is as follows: DTGVSQNPRHKITKRGQNVTFRCDPISEHNRLYWYRQTLGQGPEFLTYFQNEAQLEKSRLLSDRFSAERPKGSFSTLEIQRTEQGDSAMYLCASSPRQGSDGANVLTFGAGSRLTVL.

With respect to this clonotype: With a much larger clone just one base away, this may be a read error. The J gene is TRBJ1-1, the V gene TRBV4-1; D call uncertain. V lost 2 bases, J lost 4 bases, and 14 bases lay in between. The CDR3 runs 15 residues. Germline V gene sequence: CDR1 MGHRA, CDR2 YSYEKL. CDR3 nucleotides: TGCGCCAGCAGCCAATTCGGAGGTAAGGGCACTGAAGCTTTCTTT. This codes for CASSQFGGKGTEAFF.

CDR3 amino acids: CASSFRQLEKLFF. The DNA of the CDR3 is TGTGCCAGCAGCTTTCGTCAGCTCGAAAAACTGTTTTTT. V is TRBV7-9 and J is TRBJ1-4; D is unclear. The CDR3 is 13 residues long. Germline-derived CDR1 and CDR2 are SEHNR and FQNEAQ (reference sequence). The ends were cut back, 3 bases at V and 8 bases at J, with 10 bases in the middle. The full variable domain, rest sourced from reference TRBV7-9 and TRBJ1-4, is DTGVSQNPRHKITKRGQNVTFRCDPISEHNRLYWYRQTLGQGPEFLTYFQNEAQLEKSRLLSDRFSAERPKGSFSTLEIQRTEQGDSAMYLCASSFRQLEKLFFGSGTQLSVL.

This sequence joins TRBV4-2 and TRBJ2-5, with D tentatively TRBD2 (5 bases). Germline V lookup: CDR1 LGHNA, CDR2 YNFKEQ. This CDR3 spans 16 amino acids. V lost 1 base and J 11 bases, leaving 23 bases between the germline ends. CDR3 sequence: CASSQGSRPPGNEQYF. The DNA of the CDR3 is TGTGCCAGCAGCCAAGGATCCAGGCCCCCGGGAAATGAGCAGTACTTC.

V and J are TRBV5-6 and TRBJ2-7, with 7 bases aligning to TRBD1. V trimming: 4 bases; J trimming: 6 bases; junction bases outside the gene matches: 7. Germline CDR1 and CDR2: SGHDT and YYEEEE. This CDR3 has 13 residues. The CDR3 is CASSRGGQREQYF. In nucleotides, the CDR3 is TGTGCCAGCAGCCGAGGGGGACAGCGCGAGCAGTACTTC.

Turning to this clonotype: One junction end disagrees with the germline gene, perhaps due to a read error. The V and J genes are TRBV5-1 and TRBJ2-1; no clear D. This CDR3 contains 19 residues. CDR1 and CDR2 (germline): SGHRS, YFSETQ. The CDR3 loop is CASGLLGETRGGSYNEQFF. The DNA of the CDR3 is TGCGCCAGCGGCTTGTTGGGCGAGACCCGCGGCGGCTCCTACAATGAGCAGTTCTTC.

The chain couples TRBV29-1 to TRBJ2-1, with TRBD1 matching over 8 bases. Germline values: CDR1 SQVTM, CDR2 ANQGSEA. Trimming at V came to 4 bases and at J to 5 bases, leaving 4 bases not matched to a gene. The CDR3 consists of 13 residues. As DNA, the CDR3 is TGCAGCGTTGGGGACAGGCCCAACAATGAGCAGTTCTTC. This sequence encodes CSVGDRPNNEQFF.

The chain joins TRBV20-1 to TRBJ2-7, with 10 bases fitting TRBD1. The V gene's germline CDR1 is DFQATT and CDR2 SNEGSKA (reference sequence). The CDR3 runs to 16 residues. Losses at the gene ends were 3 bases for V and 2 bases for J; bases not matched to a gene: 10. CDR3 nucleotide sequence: TGCAGTGCTAGTCCACTTCCCGGGACAGGGGCCTACGAGCAGTACTTC. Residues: CSASPLPGTGAYEQYF.